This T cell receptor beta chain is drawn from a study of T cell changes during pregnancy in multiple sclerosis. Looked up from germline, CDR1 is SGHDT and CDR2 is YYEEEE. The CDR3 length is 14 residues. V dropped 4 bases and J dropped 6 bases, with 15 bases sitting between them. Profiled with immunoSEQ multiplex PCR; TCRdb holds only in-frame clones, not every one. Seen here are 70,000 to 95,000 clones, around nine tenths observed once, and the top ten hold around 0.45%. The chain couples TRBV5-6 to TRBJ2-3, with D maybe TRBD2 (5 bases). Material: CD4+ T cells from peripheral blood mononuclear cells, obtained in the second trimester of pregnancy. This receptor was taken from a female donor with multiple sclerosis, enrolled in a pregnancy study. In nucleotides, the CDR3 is TGTGCCAGCAGCCCGGGATCGATTCGGGATACGCAGTATTTT. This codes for CASSPGSIRDTQYF.